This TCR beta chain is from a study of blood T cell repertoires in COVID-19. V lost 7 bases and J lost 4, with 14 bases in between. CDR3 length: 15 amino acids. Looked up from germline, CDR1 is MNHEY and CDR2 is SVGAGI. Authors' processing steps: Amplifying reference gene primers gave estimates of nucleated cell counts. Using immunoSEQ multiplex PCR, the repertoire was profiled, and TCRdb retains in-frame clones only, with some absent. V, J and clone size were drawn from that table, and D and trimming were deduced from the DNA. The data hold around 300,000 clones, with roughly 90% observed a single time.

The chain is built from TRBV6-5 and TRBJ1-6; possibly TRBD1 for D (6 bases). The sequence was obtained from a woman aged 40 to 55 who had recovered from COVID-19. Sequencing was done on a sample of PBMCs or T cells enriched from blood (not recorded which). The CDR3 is CASTEGVGYNSPLHF. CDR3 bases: TGTGCCAGCACCGAGGGGGTAGGGTATAATTCACCCCTCCACTTT.